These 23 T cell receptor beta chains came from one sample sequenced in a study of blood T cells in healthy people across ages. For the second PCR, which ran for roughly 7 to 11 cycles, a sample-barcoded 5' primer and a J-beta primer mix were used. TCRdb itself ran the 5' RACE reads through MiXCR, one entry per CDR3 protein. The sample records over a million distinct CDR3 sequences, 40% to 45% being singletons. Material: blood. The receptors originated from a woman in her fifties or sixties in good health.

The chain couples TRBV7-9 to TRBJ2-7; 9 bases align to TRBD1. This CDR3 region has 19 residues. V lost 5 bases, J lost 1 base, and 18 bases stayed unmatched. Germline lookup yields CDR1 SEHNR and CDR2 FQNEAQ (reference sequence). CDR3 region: CASSLNRGHPSLVSYEQYF. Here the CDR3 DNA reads TGTGCCAGCAGCCTTAACAGGGGGCACCCTTCCCTCGTATCCTACGAGCAGTACTTC. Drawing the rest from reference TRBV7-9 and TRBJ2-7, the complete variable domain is DTGVSQNPRHKITKRGQNVTFRCDPISEHNRLYWYRQTLGQGPEFLTYFQNEAQLEKSRLLSDRFSAERPKGSFSTLEIQRTEQGDSAMYLCASSLNRGHPSLVSYEQYFGPGTRLTVT.

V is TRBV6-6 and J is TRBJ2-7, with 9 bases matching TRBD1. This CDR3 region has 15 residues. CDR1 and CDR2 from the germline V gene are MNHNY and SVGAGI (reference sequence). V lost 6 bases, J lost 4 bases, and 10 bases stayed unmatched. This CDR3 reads CASRLDDRGFYEQYF. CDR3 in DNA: TGTGCCAGCAGACTAGACGACAGGGGGTTTTACGAGCAGTACTTC.

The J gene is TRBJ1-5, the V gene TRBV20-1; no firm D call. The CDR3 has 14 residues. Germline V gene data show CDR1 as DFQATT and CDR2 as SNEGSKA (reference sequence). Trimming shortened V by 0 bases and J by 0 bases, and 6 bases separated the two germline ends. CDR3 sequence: CSAREGVSNQPQHF. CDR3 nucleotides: TGCAGTGCTAGAGAGGGAGTTAGCAATCAGCCCCAGCATTTT.

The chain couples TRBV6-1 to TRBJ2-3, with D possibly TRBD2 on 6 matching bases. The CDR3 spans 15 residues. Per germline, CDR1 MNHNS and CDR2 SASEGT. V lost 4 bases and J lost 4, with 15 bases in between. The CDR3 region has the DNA TGTGCCAGCAGTGGGACGGGGGTTGGCGCAGATACGCAGTATTTT. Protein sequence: CASSGTGVGADTQYF.

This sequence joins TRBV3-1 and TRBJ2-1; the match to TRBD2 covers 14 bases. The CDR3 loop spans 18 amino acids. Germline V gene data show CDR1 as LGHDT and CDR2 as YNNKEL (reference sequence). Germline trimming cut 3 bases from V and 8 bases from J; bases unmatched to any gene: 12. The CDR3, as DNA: TGTGCCAGCAGCCATCCTATGGGGGGACTAGCGGGAGAAGATGAGCAGTTCTTC. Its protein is CASSHPMGGLAGEDEQFF.

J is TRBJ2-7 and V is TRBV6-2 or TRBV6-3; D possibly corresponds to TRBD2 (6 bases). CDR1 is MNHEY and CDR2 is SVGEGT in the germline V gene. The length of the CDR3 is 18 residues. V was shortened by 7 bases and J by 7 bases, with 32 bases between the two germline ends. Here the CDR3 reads CASTLRPSGLVSHNEQYF. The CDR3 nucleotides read TGTGCCAGCACCCTAAGACCCAGCGGGCTTGTTAGCCACAATGAGCAGTACTTC.

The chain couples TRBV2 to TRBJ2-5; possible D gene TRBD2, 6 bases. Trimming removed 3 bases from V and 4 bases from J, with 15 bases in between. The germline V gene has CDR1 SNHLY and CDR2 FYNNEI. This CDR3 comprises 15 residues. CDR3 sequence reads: CASSDGGSFGETQYF. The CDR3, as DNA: TGTGCCAGCAGTGATGGGGGGAGCTTCGGAGAGACCCAGTACTTC. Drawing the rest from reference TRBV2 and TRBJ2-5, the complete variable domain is EPEVTQTPSHQVTQMGQEVILRCVPISNHLYFYWYRQILGQKVEFLVSFYNNEISEKSEIFDDQFSVERPDGSNFTLKIRSTKLEDSAMYFCASSDGGSFGETQYFGPGTRLLVL.

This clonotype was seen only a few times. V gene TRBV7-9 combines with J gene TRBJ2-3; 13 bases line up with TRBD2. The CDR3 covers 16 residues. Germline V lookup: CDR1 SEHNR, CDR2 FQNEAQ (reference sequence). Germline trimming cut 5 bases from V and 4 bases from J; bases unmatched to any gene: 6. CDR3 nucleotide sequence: TGTGCCAGCAGCCCCGGGACTAGCGGGATGGCAGATACGCAGTATTTT. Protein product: CASSPGTSGMADTQYF.

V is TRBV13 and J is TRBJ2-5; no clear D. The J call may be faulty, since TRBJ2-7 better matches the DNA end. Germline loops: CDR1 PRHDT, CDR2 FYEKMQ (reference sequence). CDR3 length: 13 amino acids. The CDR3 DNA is TGTGCCAGCAGCTTAGGGACCATCTACGAGCAGTACTTC. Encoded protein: CASSLGTIYEQYF.

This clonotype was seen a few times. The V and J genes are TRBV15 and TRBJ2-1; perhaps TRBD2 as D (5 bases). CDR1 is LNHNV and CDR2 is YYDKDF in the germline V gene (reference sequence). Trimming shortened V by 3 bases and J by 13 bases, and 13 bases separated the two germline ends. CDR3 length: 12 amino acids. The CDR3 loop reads CATSSIGLTQFF. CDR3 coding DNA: TGTGCCACCAGCAGTATCGGACTTACTCAGTTCTTC. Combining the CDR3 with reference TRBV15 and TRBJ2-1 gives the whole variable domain DAMVIQNPRYQVTQFGKPVTLSCSQTLNHNVMYWYQQKSSQAPKLLFHYYDKDFNNEADTPDNFQSRRPNTSFCFLDIRSPGLGDTAMYLCATSSIGLTQFFGPGTRLTVL.

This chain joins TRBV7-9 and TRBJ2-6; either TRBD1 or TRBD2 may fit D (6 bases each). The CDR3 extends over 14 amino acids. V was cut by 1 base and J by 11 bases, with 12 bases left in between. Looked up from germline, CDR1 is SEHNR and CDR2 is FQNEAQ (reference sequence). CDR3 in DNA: TGTGCCAGCAGCTTAGGGGGGGCATCCGACGTCCTGACTTTC. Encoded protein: CASSLGGASDVLTF.

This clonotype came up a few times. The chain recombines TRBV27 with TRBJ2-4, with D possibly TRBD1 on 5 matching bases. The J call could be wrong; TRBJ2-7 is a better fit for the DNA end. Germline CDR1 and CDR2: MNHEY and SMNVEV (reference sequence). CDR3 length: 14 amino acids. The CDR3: CASSLSAGRYEQYF. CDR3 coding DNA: TGTGCCAGCAGTTTATCGGCAGGGCGATACGAGCAGTACTTC.

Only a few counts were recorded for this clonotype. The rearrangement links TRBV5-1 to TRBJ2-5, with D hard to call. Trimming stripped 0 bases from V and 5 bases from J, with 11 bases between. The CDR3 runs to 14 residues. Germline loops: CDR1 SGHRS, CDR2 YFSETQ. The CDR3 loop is CASSLALGLETQYF. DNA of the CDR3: TGCGCCAGCAGCTTGGCTCTGGGGTTGGAGACCCAGTACTTC.

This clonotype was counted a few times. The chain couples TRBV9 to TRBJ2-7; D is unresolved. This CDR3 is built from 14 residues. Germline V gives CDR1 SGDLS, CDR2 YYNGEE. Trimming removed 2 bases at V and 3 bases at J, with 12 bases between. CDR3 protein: CASSVGRVGYEQYF. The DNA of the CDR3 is TGTGCCAGCAGCGTCGGACGGGTGGGCTACGAGCAGTACTTC.

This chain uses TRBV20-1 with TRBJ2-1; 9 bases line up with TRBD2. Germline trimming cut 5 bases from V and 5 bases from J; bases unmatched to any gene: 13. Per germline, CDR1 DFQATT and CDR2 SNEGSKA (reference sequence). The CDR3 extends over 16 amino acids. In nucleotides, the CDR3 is TGCAGTGCTCCTCCCCTGACTAGCGGACGCCACAATGAGCAGTTCTTC. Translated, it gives CSAPPLTSGRHNEQFF.

The DNA for the CDR3 is TGTGCCAGCAGCTTGGTGCCCTCAGGGAACTATGGCTACACCTTC. Translating gives CASSLVPSGNYGYTF. This chain links TRBV5-6 with TRBJ1-2; a possible D gene is TRBD1 (5 bases). The germline gives CDR1 SGHDT, CDR2 YYEEEE. This CDR3 comprises 15 residues. V gave up 0 bases and J gave up 2 bases, with 11 bases separating them.

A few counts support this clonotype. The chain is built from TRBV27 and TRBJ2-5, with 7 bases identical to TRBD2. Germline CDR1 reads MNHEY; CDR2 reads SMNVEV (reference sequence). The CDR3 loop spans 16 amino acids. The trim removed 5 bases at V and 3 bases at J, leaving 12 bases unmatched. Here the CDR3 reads CASSPFAGVEKETQYF. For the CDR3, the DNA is TGTGCCAGCAGTCCCTTCGCGGGAGTGGAAAAAGAGACCCAGTACTTC.

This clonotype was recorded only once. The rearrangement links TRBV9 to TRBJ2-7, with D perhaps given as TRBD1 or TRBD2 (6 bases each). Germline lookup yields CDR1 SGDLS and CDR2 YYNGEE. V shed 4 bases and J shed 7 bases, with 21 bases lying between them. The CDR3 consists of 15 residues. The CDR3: CASSRRGEPYNEQYF. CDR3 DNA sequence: TGTGCCAGCAGCCGTAGGGGGGAGCCGTACAATGAGCAGTACTTC.

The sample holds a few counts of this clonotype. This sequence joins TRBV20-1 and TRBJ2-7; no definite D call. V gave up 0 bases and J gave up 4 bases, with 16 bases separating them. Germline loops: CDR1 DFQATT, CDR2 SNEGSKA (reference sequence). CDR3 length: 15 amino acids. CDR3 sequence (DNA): TGCAGTGCTAGAGATTATTTAGGGCTGGCTTACGAGCAGTACTTC. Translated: CSARDYLGLAYEQYF.

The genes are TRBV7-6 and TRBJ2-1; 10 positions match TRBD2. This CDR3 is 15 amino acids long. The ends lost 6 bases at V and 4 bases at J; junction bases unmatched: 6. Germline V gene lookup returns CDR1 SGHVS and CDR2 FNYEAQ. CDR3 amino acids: CASRPAGGPYNEQFF. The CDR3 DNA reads TGTGCCAGCAGACCAGCGGGAGGGCCTTACAATGAGCAGTTCTTC.

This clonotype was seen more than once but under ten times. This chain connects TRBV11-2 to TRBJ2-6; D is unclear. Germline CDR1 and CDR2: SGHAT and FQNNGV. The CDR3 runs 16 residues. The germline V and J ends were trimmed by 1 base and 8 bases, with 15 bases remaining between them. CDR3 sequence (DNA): TGTGCCAGCAGCTTAGCAAGCAGGATCTACCCCAACGTCCTGACTTTC. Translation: CASSLASRIYPNVLTF.

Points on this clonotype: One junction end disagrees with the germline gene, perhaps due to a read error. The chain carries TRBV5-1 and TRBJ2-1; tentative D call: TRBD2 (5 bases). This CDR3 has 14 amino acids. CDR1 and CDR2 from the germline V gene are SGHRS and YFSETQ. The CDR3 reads CASGLVGGGNEQFF. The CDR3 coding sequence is TGCGCCAGCGGCTTGGTGGGCGGAGGAAATGAGCAGTTCTTC.

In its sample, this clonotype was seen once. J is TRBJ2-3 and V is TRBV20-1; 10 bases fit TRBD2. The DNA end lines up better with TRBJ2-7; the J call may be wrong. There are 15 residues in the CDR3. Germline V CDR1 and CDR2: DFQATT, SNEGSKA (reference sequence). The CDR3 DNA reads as TGCAGTGCTAGAGATCGGACTAGCGGCACAGATACGCAGTACTTC. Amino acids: CSARDRTSGTDTQYF.